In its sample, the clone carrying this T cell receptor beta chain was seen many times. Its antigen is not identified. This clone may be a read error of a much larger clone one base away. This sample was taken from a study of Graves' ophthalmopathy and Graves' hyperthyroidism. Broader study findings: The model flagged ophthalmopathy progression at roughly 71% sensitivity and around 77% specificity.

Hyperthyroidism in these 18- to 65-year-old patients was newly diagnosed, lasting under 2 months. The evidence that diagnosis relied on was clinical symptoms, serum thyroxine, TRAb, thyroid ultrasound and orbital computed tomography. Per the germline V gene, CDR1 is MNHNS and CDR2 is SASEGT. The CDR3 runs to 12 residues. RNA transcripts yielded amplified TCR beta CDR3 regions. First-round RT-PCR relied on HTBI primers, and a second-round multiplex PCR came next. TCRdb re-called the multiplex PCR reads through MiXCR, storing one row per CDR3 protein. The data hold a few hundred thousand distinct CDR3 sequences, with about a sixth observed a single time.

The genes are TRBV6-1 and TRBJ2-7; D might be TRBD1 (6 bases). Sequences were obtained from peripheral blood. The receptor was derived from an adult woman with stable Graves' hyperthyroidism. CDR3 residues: CASTRDKYERYF. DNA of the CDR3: TGTGCCAGCACCCGGGACAAATACGAGCGGTACTTC.